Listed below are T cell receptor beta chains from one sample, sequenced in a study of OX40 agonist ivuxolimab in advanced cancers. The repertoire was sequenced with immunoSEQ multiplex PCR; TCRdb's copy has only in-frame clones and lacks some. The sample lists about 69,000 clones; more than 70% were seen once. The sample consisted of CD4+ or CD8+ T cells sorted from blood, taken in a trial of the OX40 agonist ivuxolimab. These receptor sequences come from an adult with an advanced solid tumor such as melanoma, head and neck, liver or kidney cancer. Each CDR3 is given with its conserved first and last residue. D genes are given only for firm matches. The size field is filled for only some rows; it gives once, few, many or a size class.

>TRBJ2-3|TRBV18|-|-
TGTGCCAGCTCACCACCGTGGGCTGGGGGCAGCACAGATACGCAGTATTTT
CASSPPWAGGSTDTQYF
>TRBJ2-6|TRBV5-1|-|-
TGCGCCAGCAGACCTACAGGGAGCGCTGGGGCCAACGTCCTGACTTTC
CASRPTGSAGANVLTF
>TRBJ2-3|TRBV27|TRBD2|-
TGTGCCAGCAGTTTACTAGCGGGAGGGCCTATCACAGATACGCAGTATTTT
CASSLLAGGPITDTQYF
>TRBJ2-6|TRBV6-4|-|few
TGTGCCAGCAGCCCTGGACCTGGGGCCAACGTCCTGACTTTC
CASSPGPGANVLTF
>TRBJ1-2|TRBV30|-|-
TGTGCCTGGAGTAAAGGGGGGACTAACTATGGCTACACCTTC
CAWSKGGTNYGYTF
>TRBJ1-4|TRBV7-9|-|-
TGTGCCAGCAGCTCCAATCTTAATGAAAAACTGTTTTTT
CASSSNLNEKLFF
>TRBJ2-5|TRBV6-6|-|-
TGTGCCAGCAGTTACAGGGGGGGAGAGACCCAGTACTTC
CASSYRGGETQYF
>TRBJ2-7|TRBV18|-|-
TGTGCCAGCTCACCAGGCGAGGGGTCCTACGAGCAGTACTTC
CASSPGEGSYEQYF
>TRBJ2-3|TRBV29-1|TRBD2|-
TGCAGCGTGGAAGGGACTAGAGATTTGGGTCGGACAGATACGCAGTATTTT
CSVEGTRDLGRTDTQYF
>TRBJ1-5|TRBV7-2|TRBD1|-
TGTGCCAGCAGCCGGGACAGGGGTTTGGGTCAGCCCCAGCATTTT
CASSRDRGLGQPQHF
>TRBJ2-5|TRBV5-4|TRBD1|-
TGTGCCAGCAGCGGGACAGGGGGCCTTCAAGAGACCCAGTACTTC
CASSGTGGLQETQYF
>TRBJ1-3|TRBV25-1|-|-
TGTGCCAGCAGTGAACCGACAGGCAACTCTGGAAACACCATATATTTT
CASSEPTGNSGNTIYF
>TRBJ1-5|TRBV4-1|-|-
TGCGCCAGCAGCCAGAATGGGATTAATCAGCCCCAGCATTTT
CASSQNGINQPQHF
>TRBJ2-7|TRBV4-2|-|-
TGTGCCAGCAGCCAAGATCGTAGCGCACCTACCAGCTCCTACGAGCAGTACTTC
CASSQDRSAPTSSYEQYF
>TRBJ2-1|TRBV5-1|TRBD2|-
TGCGCCAGCAGCTTGCAGCTAGCGGAGCGGGATGAGCAGTTCTTC
CASSLQLAERDEQFF
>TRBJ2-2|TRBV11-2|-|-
TGTGCCAGCAGACAGCAGTACACCGGGGAGCTGTTTTTT
CASRQQYTGELFF
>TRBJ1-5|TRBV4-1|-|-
TGCGCCAGCAGTCTACTACAGGGCAATCAGCCCCAGCATTTT
CASSLLQGNQPQHF
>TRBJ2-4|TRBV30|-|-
TGTGCCTGGAGTGTACAAGGGTTAGCCAAAAACATTCAGTACTTC
CAWSVQGLAKNIQYF
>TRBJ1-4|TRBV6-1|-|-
TGTGCCAGCAGTGACAGGGCAGCTAATGAAAAACTGTTTTTT
CASSDRAANEKLFF
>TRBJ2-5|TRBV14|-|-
TGTGCCAGCAGCCGGGACTTCCTTCAAGAGACCCAGTACTTC
CASSRDFLQETQYF
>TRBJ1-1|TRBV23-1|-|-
TGCGCCAGCAGTCAATGGCGGGGGGCGACTGAAGCTTTCTTT
CASSQWRGATEAFF
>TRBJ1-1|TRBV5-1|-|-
TGCGCCAGCAGCTGGACCGGACGGGAGAACACTGAAGCTTTCTTT
CASSWTGRENTEAFF
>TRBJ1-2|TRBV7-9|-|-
TGTGCCAGCAGCCCACGGACGGCCGGGGGAGGCTACACCTTC
CASSPRTAGGGYTF
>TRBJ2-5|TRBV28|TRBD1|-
TGTGCCAGCAGACCCCCCGCCAGGGGGCCGAGCTCCCCGGCCCAGTACTTC
CASRPPARGPSSPAQYF
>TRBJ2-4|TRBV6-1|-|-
TGTGCCAGTGCCGGCCGGAACAAAAACATTCAGTACTTC
CASAGRNKNIQYF